One sample yielded the 5 T cell receptor beta chains listed below, sequenced in a study of T cell repertoires in cytomegalovirus infection. From the reads, TCRdb called clonotypes with MiXCR, one entry per CDR3 protein. The table shows around 740,000 distinct CDR3 sequences, with 35% occurring only once. Material: PBMCs. These TCRs come from a human donor in good health (CMV status not recorded). Some clones in this sample may be carry-over from other donors' samples.

The chain uses TRBV11-2 and TRBJ1-1, with TRBD1 identical over 8 bases. Germline loops: CDR1 SGHAT, CDR2 FQNNGV. V lost 3 bases to trimming and J lost 1 base; unmatched junction nucleotides: 4. This CDR3 has 15 residues. This chain's CDR3 is CASSFRDRGNTEAFF. DNA of the CDR3: TGTGCCAGCAGCTTCCGCGACAGGGGGAACACTGAAGCTTTCTTT.

This clonotype showed up just once. The gene calls are TRBV5-1 and TRBJ2-1; 7 positions agree with TRBD2. Trimming removed 0 bases from V and 5 bases from J; junction bases left unmatched: 8. CDR1 and CDR2 from the germline V gene are SGHRS and YFSETQ. The CDR3 runs to 16 residues. DNA of the CDR3: TGCGCCAGCAGCTTGGGGCTCGGGAGGAACGACAATGAGCAGTTCTTC. Amino acids: CASSLGLGRNDNEQFF.

The CDR3 nucleotides read TGTGCCAGCAGTTTACCGACAGGGTTTGAGACCCAGTACTTC. This translates into CASSLPTGFETQYF. The chain joins TRBV12-3 or TRBV12-4 to TRBJ2-5; 7 bases are a match to TRBD1. This CDR3 comprises 14 residues. J was trimmed by 5 bases and V by 2 bases; bases with no gene match: 5.

The V call is TRBV12-3 or TRBV12-4, the J call TRBJ1-1, with TRBD1 identical over 7 bases. This CDR3 spans 15 amino acids. V shed 3 bases, J shed 4 bases, and the junction held 8 bases outside the gene matches. The CDR3 DNA reads as TGTGCCAGCAGTTTGGCAGGGGGTTCAACCACTGAAGCTTTCTTT. Protein product: CASSLAGGSTTEAFF.

There are a few counts of this clonotype. This sequence joins TRBV27 and TRBJ1-6; D call uncertain. Per the germline V gene, CDR1 is MNHEY and CDR2 is SMNVEV (reference sequence). Trimming took off 5 bases at V and 7 bases at J, with 6 bases between the two ends. The CDR3 extends over 12 amino acids. DNA for the CDR3: TGTGCCAGCAGTATAGGGAATTCACCCCTCCACTTT. This translates into CASSIGNSPLHF.